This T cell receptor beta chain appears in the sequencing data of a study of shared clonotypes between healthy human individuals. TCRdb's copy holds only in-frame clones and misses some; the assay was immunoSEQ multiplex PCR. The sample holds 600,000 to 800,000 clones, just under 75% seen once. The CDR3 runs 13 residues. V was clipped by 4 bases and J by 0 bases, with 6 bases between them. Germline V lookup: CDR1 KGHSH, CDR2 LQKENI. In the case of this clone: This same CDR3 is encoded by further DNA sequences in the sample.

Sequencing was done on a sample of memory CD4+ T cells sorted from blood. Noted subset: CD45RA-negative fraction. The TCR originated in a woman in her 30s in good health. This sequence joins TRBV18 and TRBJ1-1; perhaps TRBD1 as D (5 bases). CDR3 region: CASSQGLNTEAFF. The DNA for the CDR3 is TGTGCCAGCTCACAGGGGTTGAACACTGAAGCTTTCTTT.